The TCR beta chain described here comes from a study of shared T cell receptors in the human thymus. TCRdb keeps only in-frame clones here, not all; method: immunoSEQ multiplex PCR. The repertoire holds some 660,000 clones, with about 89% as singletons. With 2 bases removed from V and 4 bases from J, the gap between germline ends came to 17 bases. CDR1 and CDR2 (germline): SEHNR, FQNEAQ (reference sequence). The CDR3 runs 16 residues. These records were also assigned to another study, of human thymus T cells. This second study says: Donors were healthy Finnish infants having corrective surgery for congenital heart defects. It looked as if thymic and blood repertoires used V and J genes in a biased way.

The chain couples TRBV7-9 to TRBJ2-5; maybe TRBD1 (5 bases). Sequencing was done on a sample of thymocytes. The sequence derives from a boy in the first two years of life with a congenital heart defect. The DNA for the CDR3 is TGTGCCAGCAGCTTACGGCCGGACAACACACCAGAGACCCAGTACTTC. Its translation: CASSLRPDNTPETQYF.